Below are 8 T cell receptor beta chains sequenced from a single sample in a study of brain T cells in children with intractable seizures. The table came from immunoSEQ multiplex PCR; TCRdb's copy has only in-frame clones and leaves some out. The sample lists about 350,000 clones; about 94% were seen once. Time point noted: blood from clinic visit 5 months post-surgery; TSC patient then seizure free. Here the sequenced sample was peripheral blood, taken approximately 5 months after surgery. These receptors were obtained from a boy younger than two with tuberous sclerosis and intractable seizures.

The chain couples TRBV19 to TRBJ1-1; 7 bases are a match to TRBD1. The CDR3 consists of 16 residues. The V and J ends lost 3 bases and 4 bases, in that order; junction bases with no gene match: 11. Per the germline V gene, CDR1 is LNHDA and CDR2 is SQIVND (reference sequence). The DNA for the CDR3 is TGTGCCAGTAGTATCCCCTCCGTAAGACAGGGCACTGAAGCTTTCTTT. It codes for CASSIPSVRQGTEAFF.

The rearrangement links TRBV5-4 to TRBJ2-7; TRBD2 matches at 10 bases. CDR1 SGHNT and CDR2 YYREEE come from the germline V gene (reference sequence). The V segment lost 0 bases and the J segment 3 bases; nucleotides outside the gene matches: 6. The CDR3 loop spans 16 amino acids. The CDR3 loop reads CASSLGSGGAVYEQYF. As DNA, the CDR3 is TGTGCCAGCAGCTTGGGGAGCGGGGGGGCCGTCTACGAGCAGTACTTC. Variable domain in full (rest from reference TRBV5-4 and TRBJ2-7): ETGVTQSPTHLIKTRGQQVTLRCSSQSGHNTVSWYQQALGQGPQFIFQYYREEENGRGNFPPRFSGLQFPNYSSELNVNALELDDSALYLCASSLGSGGAVYEQYFGPGTRLTVT.

The V and J genes are TRBV5-1 and TRBJ2-3, with 10 positions matching TRBD2. Germline CDR1 SGHRS, CDR2 YFSETQ. With 3 bases clipped from V and 8 bases from J, the junction kept 12 bases outside the gene matches. This CDR3 has 16 residues. CDR3 in amino acids: CASSSGLAGERGTQYF. For the CDR3, the DNA is TGCGCCAGCAGCTCCGGCCTAGCGGGGGAGAGAGGTACGCAGTATTTT.

This clone has only one observation. This chain connects TRBV28 to TRBJ1-1; maybe TRBD1 (6 bases). Trimming cost V 4 bases and J 6 bases, with 15 bases left between them. Germline V gene lookup returns CDR1 MDHEN and CDR2 SYDVKM. CDR3 length equals 14 residues. Here the CDR3 DNA reads TGTGCCAGCAGTTCATACAGGGATAAGCCTGAAGCTTTCTTT. It encodes CASSSYRDKPEAFF.

The CDR3 bases are TGTGCCAGCAGTTACTCGATGGACACCCCTACTGGCGGCTACACCTTC. Translating it yields CASSYSMDTPTGGYTF. This sequence joins TRBV6-5 and TRBJ1-2, with D possibly TRBD1 on 5 matching bases. Germline V lookup: CDR1 MNHEY, CDR2 SVGAGI. This CDR3 region has 16 residues. V gave up 0 bases and J gave up 8 bases, with 19 bases separating them.

The chain employs TRBV9 and TRBJ2-2; a possible D gene is TRBD2 (6 bases). Germline V gene lookup returns CDR1 SGDLS and CDR2 YYNGEE. This CDR3 region has 16 residues. The V and J ends lost 0 bases and 2 bases respectively, with 11 bases between them. The CDR3 reads CASSVDAGLNTGELFF. Here the CDR3 DNA reads TGTGCCAGCAGCGTAGACGCGGGACTTAACACCGGGGAGCTGTTTTTT.

The chain joins TRBV10-3 to TRBJ2-1, with 10 bases that match TRBD2. The CDR3 runs 16 residues. Trimming removed 5 bases from V and 6 bases from J; junction bases left unmatched: 10. Germline V gives CDR1 ENHRY, CDR2 SYGVKD. CDR3 sequence: CAISTGAGGSPNEQFF. The DNA of the CDR3 is TGTGCCATCAGTACCGGAGCGGGGGGGTCCCCCAATGAGCAGTTCTTC.

The V gene is TRBV15, the J gene TRBJ2-3; D could derive from TRBD1 or TRBD2 (6 bases each). The CDR3 has 17 residues. Trimming took off 1 base at V and 8 bases at J, with 22 bases between the two ends. Per the germline V gene, CDR1 is LNHNV and CDR2 is YYDKDF (reference sequence). The CDR3 reads CATSRGGTTLTLGTQYF. DNA for the CDR3: TGTGCCACCAGCAGAGGCGGGACAACACTTACTCTGGGTACGCAGTATTTT.